Each of the 15 T cell receptor beta chains below was sequenced from the same sample in a study of T cells after yellow fever vaccination. TCRdb analysed the 5' RACE reads with MiXCR anew, one entry per CDR3 protein. The profile shows 300,000 to 400,000 distinct CDR3 sequences, about 10% of them singletons. Source: CD4+ T cells sorted from PBMCs, taken 45 days after the yellow fever booster vaccination. The receptor set was obtained from a man aged 18 to 30 who received the YFV17D yellow fever vaccine.

The sample holds a few counts of this clonotype. V and J are TRBV7-3 and TRBJ1-1; D is unresolved. V lost 5 bases to trimming and J lost 4 bases, with 17 bases between them. The CDR3 loop spans 15 amino acids. Germline CDR1 is SGHTA and CDR2 is FQGTGA. The CDR3 sequence is CASSPNLFSVTEAFF. The CDR3 nucleotides read TGTGCCAGCAGCCCAAATCTGTTCTCGGTCACTGAAGCTTTCTTT.

J is TRBJ2-5 and V is TRBV7-2; 10 positions agree with TRBD2. This CDR3 comprises 15 residues. J lost 5 bases, V lost 4 bases, and 7 bases had no gene match. Germline CDR1 SGHTA, CDR2 FQGNSA. DNA of the CDR3: TGTGCCAGCAGCTACCAGCGGGGGGGCGGGGAGACCCAGTACTTC. The encoded protein is CASSYQRGGGETQYF.

This rearrangement joins TRBV18 to TRBJ2-3; 9 nucleotides match TRBD2. CDR3 length equals 12 residues. Germline CDR1 reads KGHSH; CDR2 reads LQKENI. CDR3 nucleotide sequence: TGTGCTAGCGGGGGAAACACAGATACGCAGTATTTT. Protein product: CASGGNTDTQYF.

This clonotype came up a few times. This rearrangement joins TRBV28 to TRBJ1-1; D is perhaps TRBD1 (6 bases). With 8 bases removed from V and 2 bases from J, the gap between germline ends came to 15 bases. Germline V gene data show CDR1 as MDHEN and CDR2 as SYDVKM. The CDR3 consists of 14 residues. Here the CDR3 DNA reads TGTGCCAGCTTCATAGGACAGAGTAACACTGAAGCTTTCTTT. Its protein is CASFIGQSNTEAFF.

This clonotype came up a few times. The V call is TRBV15, the J call TRBJ2-3; unclear D gene. The germline gives CDR1 LNHNV, CDR2 YYDKDF (reference sequence). Trimming took 0 bases from V and 2 from J, leaving 3 bases between them. This CDR3 contains 13 residues. CDR3 DNA sequence: TGTGCCACCAGCAGAGACACCACAGATACGCAGTATTTT. It codes for CATSRDTTDTQYF.

This clonotype was seen more than once but under ten times. This chain connects TRBV18 to TRBJ2-5; 10 bases match TRBD1. Trimming took 2 bases from V and 7 from J; bases not matched to a gene: 10. This CDR3 contains 16 residues. From germline, CDR1 is KGHSH and CDR2 LQKENI. The CDR3 DNA reads TGTGCCAGCTCACCATTAACGACAGGGGGCACGGGGACCCAGTACTTC. This translates into CASSPLTTGGTGTQYF.

This clonotype was detected many times. The chain carries TRBV12-3 or TRBV12-4 and TRBJ2-5, with 8 positions matching TRBD2. The CDR3 has 15 amino acids. J gave up 7 bases and V 3 bases, and 10 bases lay outside the gene matches. The CDR3 sequence: CASSFTRGGRGTQYF. The CDR3 DNA reads as TGTGCCAGCAGTTTTACTCGGGGGGGCCGGGGGACCCAGTACTTC.

The J gene is TRBJ2-5, the V gene TRBV20-1; maybe TRBD1 (6 bases). Trimming stripped 5 bases from V and 4 bases from J, with 14 bases between. CDR1 and CDR2 (germline): DFQATT, SNEGSKA (reference sequence). The CDR3 has 13 amino acids. CDR3 in amino acids: CSALRTARETQYF. CDR3 DNA sequence: TGCAGTGCTCTCAGGACAGCCCGAGAGACCCAGTACTTC.

The rearrangement links TRBV4-1 to TRBJ2-1; D not resolved. Germline assignment: CDR1 MGHRA and CDR2 YSYEKL. V was trimmed by 0 bases and J by 2 bases, leaving 11 bases between them. This CDR3 is built from 16 residues. CDR3 sequence (DNA): TGCGCCAGCAGCCAAGATCAAGGGTTGCCCTACAATGAGCAGTTCTTC. Protein: CASSQDQGLPYNEQFF.

This chain uses TRBV10-3 with TRBJ1-2; TRBD1 matches at 12 bases. Losses at the gene ends were 4 bases for V and 4 bases for J; bases not matched to a gene: 10. CDR3 size: 17 residues. Germline V gives CDR1 ENHRY, CDR2 SYGVKD. Here the CDR3 reads CAISVGTGGAFGYGYTF. Here the CDR3 DNA reads TGTGCCATCAGTGTCGGGACAGGGGGCGCTTTCGGCTATGGCTACACCTTC.

CDR3 sequence (DNA): TGTGCCAGCAGCGACCGCAAAACCGGGTTGGACGAGCAGTACTTC. Its protein is CASSDRKTGLDEQYF. V is TRBV7-2 and J is TRBJ2-7; D is undetermined. CDR1 is SGHTA and CDR2 is FQGNSA in the germline V gene. The V end lost 5 bases, the J end lost 5 bases, and 19 bases lay between the germline ends. The CDR3 consists of 15 residues.

This clonotype was counted only a few times. V gene TRBV12-3 or TRBV12-4 combines with J gene TRBJ2-4, with a possible D match to TRBD2 (5 bases). This CDR3 has 16 residues. Between the trimmed V and J ends, which lost 7 bases and 1 base, there was a span of 17 bases. The CDR3 loop is CASKRVGGLAKNIQYF. CDR3 in DNA: TGTGCCAGCAAGAGAGTGGGTGGACTCGCCAAAAACATTCAGTACTTC.

Note on this clonotype: At one end, the junction sequence differs from germline, possibly due to a read error. The chain couples TRBV4-3 to TRBJ2-2; D perhaps matches TRBD1 (5 bases). Germline V CDR1 and CDR2: LGHNA, YSLEER. This CDR3 has 15 residues. CDR3 sequence reads: CASSEEGLTAGELFF. In DNA, the CDR3 is TGCGCCAGCAGCGAAGAAGGGTTGACAGCCGGGGAGCTGTTTTTT.

This clonotype was recorded at least ten times. V is TRBV3-1 and J is TRBJ1-5; 7 bases match TRBD1. The CDR3 is made up of 14 amino acids. Germline assignment: CDR1 LGHDT and CDR2 YNNKEL (reference sequence). V shed 5 bases, J shed 2 bases, and the junction held 3 bases outside the gene matches. The CDR3 sequence: CASSNTGGNQPQHF. CDR3 nucleotides: TGTGCCAGCAGCAATACAGGGGGCAATCAGCCCCAGCATTTT.

V is TRBV5-5 and J is TRBJ1-2; D gene unclear. This CDR3 comprises 14 residues. CDR1 is SGHKS and CDR2 is YYEKEE in the germline V gene (reference sequence). The ends were cut back, 2 bases at V and 3 bases at J, with 11 bases in the middle. DNA of the CDR3: TGTGCCAGCAGCTTTAATGTGGACGACTATGGCTACACCTTC. Its protein is CASSFNVDDYGYTF.